This T cell receptor beta chain was sequenced for a study of CD4+ T cells in melanoma. General study findings and limits: A reported correlation linked neoantigen-specific CD4+ T cells to CD8+, macrophage and B cell function. In melanoma, neoantigen-specific CD4+ T cells reportedly differed in differentiation state.

CDR1 and CDR2 from the germline V gene are SGHAT and FQNNGV. The V and J ends lost 4 bases and 4 bases, in that order; junction bases with no gene match: 9. CDR3 length equals 15 residues. A word on this clone: What it binds is unknown.

Profiling relied on immunoSEQ multiplex PCR, and the TCRdb table lists in-frame clones only, not all of them. The sample shows 11,000 to 15,000 clones, just over 70% of them seen only once. The receptor was derived from a human donor with melanoma. The chain combines TRBV11-2 with TRBJ2-7, with 8 bases that match TRBD1. Sequencing was performed on cells from a culture (not recorded whether cultured in vitro). The CDR3 sequence: CASSSYRGTAYEQYF. CDR3 nucleotides: TGTGCCAGCAGCTCCTACAGGGGGACCGCGTACGAGCAGTACTTC. Supplemented by reference TRBV11-2 and TRBJ2-7, the full variable domain reads EAGVAQSPRYKIIEKRQSVAFWCNPISGHATLYWYQQILGQGPKLLIQFQNNGVVDDSQLPKDRFSAERLKGVDSTLKIQPAKLEDSAVYLCASSSYRGTAYEQYFGPGTRLTVT.